The rows below give T cell receptor beta chains drawn from one sample of a study of blood T cell repertoires in COVID-19. Assay used: immunoSEQ multiplex PCR; TCRdb lists only in-frame clones, some missing. The table lists 150,000 to 200,000 clones, around nine tenths of them singletons, with 0.5% to 0.55% in the top ten. Sequenced sample: peripheral blood. These receptors came from a man aged 45 to 65 with acute or convalescent COVID-19. Both conserved end residues are part of each CDR3. A D gene is named only where the DNA matches it firmly. Size tells how often a clone was seen (once, few, many) or the class of an expanded clone, and some rows leave it out.

D	V	size	J	length	CDR3	DNA
TRBD2	TRBV28	-	TRBJ2-7	14	CASIPGLAPYEQYF	TGTGCCAGCATCCCGGGACTAGCTCCGTACGAGCAGTACTTC
-	TRBV5-6	few	TRBJ1-6	16	CASSLGGAGNNSPLHF	TGTGCCAGCAGCTTGGGTGGGGCAGGGAATAATTCACCCCTCCACTTT
-	TRBV5-4	-	TRBJ1-2	13	CAGAFGGSYGYTF	TGTGCCGGAGCGTTTGGTGGGAGCTATGGCTACACCTTC
TRBD1	TRBV9	-	TRBJ2-2	15	CASSPDRGVFGELFF	TGTGCCAGCAGCCCGGACAGGGGGGTCTTCGGGGAGCTGTTTTTT
TRBD1	TRBV2	-	TRBJ1-5	14	CASTDRVGNQPQHF	TGTGCCAGCACAGACAGGGTAGGCAATCAGCCCCAGCATTTT
TRBD1	TRBV15	-	TRBJ2-4	15	CATSREKSDRGPRVF	TGTGCCACCAGCAGGGAGAAAAGCGACAGGGGCCCTCGGGTTTTC
-	TRBV19	-	TRBJ1-4	14	CASSSIEGDEKLFF	TGTGCCAGTAGTTCGATAGAGGGAGATGAAAAACTGTTTTTT
-	TRBV7-6	-	TRBJ1-1	15	CASRRAPGQNTEAFF	TGTGCCAGCAGACGAGCCCCAGGTCAGAACACTGAAGCTTTCTTT
-	TRBV28	-	TRBJ2-7	12	CASSLLSYEQYF	TGTGCCAGCAGTCTCCTCTCCTACGAGCAGTACTTC
TRBD1	TRBV24-1	-	TRBJ1-5	13	CATSDPGGEPQHF	TGTGCCACCAGTGACCCAGGGGGAGAGCCCCAGCATTTT
TRBD1	TRBV12-5	-	TRBJ1-1	12	CASGPGGTEAFF	TGTGCTAGTGGTCCAGGGGGGACTGAAGCTTTCTTT
-	TRBV28	once	TRBJ1-5	14	CASSLGGGGQPQHF	TGTGCCAGCAGTTTAGGGGGGGGTGGTCAGCCCCAGCATTTT
-	TRBV3-1/TRBV3-2	-	TRBJ2-1	16	CASSLLAGTPHNEQFF	TGTGCCAGCAGCCTACTCGCGGGCACCCCCCACAATGAGCAGTTCTTC
-	TRBV7-9	-	TRBJ2-5	14	CASSQNTGLETQYF	TGTGCCAGCAGCCAAAATACAGGGCTGGAGACCCAGTACTTC
-	TRBV30	-	TRBJ1-6	15	CAWSVGGAGNSPLHF	TGTGCCTGGAGTGTTGGAGGGGCAGGGAATTCACCCCTCCACTTT
TRBD2	TRBV19	few	TRBJ2-3	16	CASHGTSGAGTDTQYF	TGTGCCAGCCATGGGACTAGCGGGGCCGGCACAGATACGCAGTATTTT
TRBD1	TRBV4-1	few	TRBJ1-2	16	CASSQIPTGGSYGYTF	TGCGCCAGCAGCCAAATACCGACAGGGGGCAGCTATGGCTACACCTTC
-	TRBV19	-	TRBJ2-5	14	CASSIEGGGETQYF	TGTGCCAGTAGTATTGAGGGTGGGGGGGAGACCCAGTACTTC
-	TRBV7-8	-	TRBJ2-2	16	CASSLRTGKNTGELFF	TGTGCCAGCAGCTTACGTACAGGGAAGAACACCGGGGAGCTGTTTTTT
TRBD1	TRBV10-3	-	TRBJ1-2	14	CAISDRGTGAGYTF	TGTGCCATCAGTGATAGGGGGACAGGGGCTGGCTACACCTTC
TRBD1	TRBV29-1	-	TRBJ1-2	11	CSIRTGYGYTF	TGCAGCATACGGACAGGCTATGGCTACACCTTC
-	TRBV9	-	TRBJ1-4	12	CASTRLWEKLFF	TGTGCCAGCACCCGACTATGGGAAAAACTGTTTTTT
TRBD2	TRBV28	-	TRBJ2-7	15	CASSSPGGINYEQYF	TGTGCCAGCAGTTCCCCGGGAGGGATCAACTACGAGCAGTACTTC
TRBD2	TRBV25-1	-	TRBJ2-2	16	CASSVRGRANTGELFF	TGTGCCAGCAGTGTAAGAGGGAGGGCAAACACCGGGGAGCTGTTTTTT
TRBD1	TRBV19	-	TRBJ2-2	15	CASRTGTGNTGELFF	TGTGCCAGTAGAACCGGGACAGGGAACACCGGGGAGCTGTTTTTT
TRBD1	TRBV5-4	-	TRBJ1-4	16	CASSTARTGGHEKLFF	TGTGCCAGCAGCACTGCCCGGACAGGGGGCCATGAAAAACTGTTTTTT
-	TRBV16	-	TRBJ2-5	12	CASSQSRETQYF	TGTGCCAGCAGCCAATCGAGAGAGACCCAGTACTTC
-	TRBV19	-	TRBJ1-2	14	CASSIDRGFYGYTF	TGTGCCAGTAGTATAGACCGGGGATTCTATGGCTACACCTTC
-	TRBV27	-	TRBJ2-1	15	CASSFGGLGSGEQFF	TGTGCCAGCAGTTTCGGGGGACTGGGGTCGGGGGAGCAGTTCTTC
-	TRBV7-2	-	TRBJ1-5	13	CASSRLANQPQHF	TGTGCCAGCAGCCGCTTGGCCAATCAGCCCCAGCATTTT
-	TRBV5-4	once	TRBJ2-3	13	CASSFVGGDTQYF	TGTGCCAGCAGCTTTGTGGGGGGAGATACGCAGTATTTT
-	TRBV11-2	-	TRBJ2-1	14	CASSVLQGRVEQFF	TGTGCCAGCAGCGTTTTACAGGGACGGGTTGAGCAGTTCTTC
TRBD1	TRBV6-5	-	TRBJ2-3	13	CASSGTVTDTQYF	TGTGCCAGCAGCGGGACAGTAACAGATACGCAGTATTTT
TRBD1	TRBV6-5	-	TRBJ1-3	13	CASRTGPGNTIYF	TGTGCCAGCAGGACAGGGCCTGGAAACACCATATATTTT
-	TRBV20-1	-	TRBJ1-2	11	CSSLLNYGYTF	TGCAGTAGCTTACTGAACTATGGCTACACCTTC